A single TCR beta chain is shown here with its context. This clonotype was observed a handful of times. The clone's antigen remains unknown. No base-level quality is on record; no much larger clone is a single base apart. All donors were healthy Caucasians. Three pairs of female monozygotic twins, all aged about 18 to 30 years, made up the twin cohort. Peripheral blood mononuclear cells were used as the source from which RNA for TCR libraries was isolated. The library was built by means of 5' RACE. The run used an Illumina HiSeq 2000. Template switching introduced a universal primer binding site; the final cDNA contained a unique molecular identifier, enabling accurate counting of TCR cDNA molecules. First-strand cDNA for TCR alpha and beta chains was synthesized from specific primers in the conserved constant-segment region. To control for contamination, every cDNA library was double barcoded, receiving both a SMART-Mk sample barcode and Illumina barcodes. Two successive PCR steps introduced TruSeq adapter sequences along with Illumina sample barcodes. The TCR alpha and beta cDNA libraries were sequenced on the Illumina HiSeq platform using custom primers. On the study's bioinformatics: Raw reads were processed with MiGEC to extract unique molecular identifiers, and MiXCR was used to determine CDR3 positions. For each individual, recombination models were inferred using an EM algorithm with the repgenHMM and IGoR tools. Shared clonotype analysis was performed with the tcR package in R, normalizing sharing by the product of cloneset sizes. To study raw recombination free of thymic and clonal selection effects, out-of-frame nonproductive sequences were analyzed. TCRdb reran the public reads through fastp at Q25 and MiXCR, keeping productive beta chains. Identical CDR3 protein sequences are pooled into one entry, listed with their most common genes and DNA. The V and J calls were not made by the authors but by TCRdb's processing. This sample is represented by about 890,000 distinct CDR3 sequences; 9% to 15% of them were singletons. Jointly, the top ten make up about 1.6% of the sample.

The data belong to a study of identical twins (dated by TCRdb to 2016 to 2017). Study-wide context: The study deep-sequenced TCR alpha and beta repertoires from monozygotic twins, unrelated adults of various ages and cord blood to test whether fetal clonotypes persist. Replicate twin experiments were performed at different times using different library preparation protocols to rule out contamination.

The study at large found these results: Compared with coincidental sharing between unrelated individuals, out-of-frame TCR alpha sequences shared between twins showed an excess of sequences with low generation probability. Invariant T cells such as MAIT and iNKT could partly confound zero-insertion analyses, though diverse VJ usage argued against this for most clonotypes. Excess twin sharing in beta out-of-frame sequences was weaker because fewer shared sequences lowered the signal-to-noise ratio. Fewer insertions were carried by abundant cord blood beta clonotypes; a weaker similar trend was observed in young adult naive repertoires, while no such trend was observed in memory repertoires. Because the same donors could not be followed over many years, the conclusions relied on cross-sectional statistical analysis. Out-of-frame TCR alpha sharing in monozygotic twins was systematically underestimated by recombination models, whereas sharing between unrelated individuals was in agreement with the recombination models.

After removal of 6 bases from V and 3 bases from J, the junction retains 16 bases not matched to a gene. The CDR3 has 18 amino acids, counting the end cysteine and phenylalanine. Only the CDR3 DNA stays, 54 bases, in frame from base 1. For CDR1 and CDR2, the germline V gene (reference sequence) lists MNHEY and SMNVEV. The sample also formed part of further work on yellow fever vaccine responses in identical twins. In that second paper, the authors write: According to the authors, in identical twins the way T cells responded to vaccination appeared partly convergent and partly personalized. Focusing on identical twins, the study followed the T cell clones that responded to the vaccine, and did so with precision.

The chain couples TRBV27 to TRBJ2-3, and TRBD2 aligns with 9 junction nucleotides. The receptor was isolated from a woman aged 18-30 years in good health. The sequencing input was PBMCs. The CDR3 in this case is CASSNPLGGRASTDTQYF. The sequenced DNA is TGTGCCAGCAGCAACCCCCTGGGCGGGAGGGCCAGTACAGATACGCAGTATTTT.